This T cell receptor (beta chain) was observed in a study of graft-versus-host responses after intestinal transplantation. With regard to this clone: Its antigen remains unknown.

The CDR3 loop spans 12 amino acids. V dropped 6 bases and J dropped 4 bases, with 6 bases sitting between them. Looked up from germline, CDR1 is SGHAT and CDR2 is FQNNGV. Libraries were prepared by immunoSEQ multiplex PCR; TCRdb keeps only in-frame clonotypes and omits some of them. The top ten hold 0.5% to 0.55% of the sample, which has about 41,000 clones, 85% to 95% seen once. This receptor was obtained from a human donor who was the organ donor for an intestinal transplant. The chain carries TRBV11-2 and TRBJ2-2; no clear D gene. The specimen comprised unstimulated CD8+ T cells sorted from spleen or lymph node cells, sampled before transplant. The DNA for the CDR3 is TGTGCCAGCAGATACGGCACCGGGGAGCTGTTTTTT. This translates into CASRYGTGELFF.